These T cell receptor beta chains were read from a single sample in a study of OX40 agonist ivuxolimab in advanced cancers. The repertoire was sequenced with immunoSEQ multiplex PCR; TCRdb's copy has only in-frame clones and lacks some. The table has about 83,000 clones, about 80% seen once. Material: CD4+ or CD8+ T cells sorted from blood, obtained in a trial of the OX40 agonist ivuxolimab. The origin of the receptors is an adult with an advanced solid tumor such as melanoma, head and neck, liver or kidney cancer. Both conserved end residues are part of each CDR3. The order of the fields is V gene, J gene, D gene, CDR3 protein. D genes are given only for firm matches.

>TRBV27|TRBJ1-6|TRBD1
CASAMGQISTYNSPLHF
>TRBV19|TRBJ2-1|NA
CASSIGPRSFDNEQFF
>TRBV28|TRBJ2-2|NA
CASRAGGRTGELFF
>TRBV27|TRBJ2-3|TRBD1
CASSLMTGGTTDTQYF
>TRBV28|TRBJ2-5|TRBD2
CASSLSGLGVGETQYF
>TRBV2|TRBJ1-6|NA
CASSESHQNNSPLHF
>TRBV28|TRBJ1-1|NA
CASSPGWRYTEAFF
>TRBV30|TRBJ1-2|NA
CAGMGQIF
>TRBV6-6|TRBJ2-7|NA
CASSYGVWEQYF
>TRBV11-2|TRBJ1-3|NA
CASSLDRAGNTIYF
>TRBV9|TRBJ1-1|NA
CASSPEGGVRTEAFF
>TRBV6-1|TRBJ1-2|NA
CASSERGRAGGYTF
>TRBV27|TRBJ1-5|TRBD1
CASSSSGGQGYLYSNQPQHF
>TRBV5-4|TRBJ2-7|TRBD2
CASSLGSGGTYEQYF
>TRBV6-5|TRBJ2-7|TRBD1
CASSYRDRGVYEQYF
>TRBV14|TRBJ1-6|NA
CASSLILGYSPLHF
>TRBV7-9|TRBJ1-3|NA
CASSLVSGNTIYF
>TRBV6-1|TRBJ1-6|NA
CASSEIYDSPLHF
>TRBV10-3|TRBJ1-2|NA
CAISLGDGYGYTF
>TRBV29-1|TRBJ1-6|NA
CSVGGNSPLHF
>TRBV19|TRBJ1-5|TRBD1
CASSIESTGGNQPQHF
>TRBV5-1|TRBJ1-1|TRBD1
CASSARTGPNTEAFF
>TRBV18|TRBJ2-7|NA
CASSPLSGGHSISYEQYF
>TRBV5-1|TRBJ2-3|TRBD2
CASKIAGGSTDTQYF
>TRBV2|TRBJ1-5|NA
CASSEGSRRERHF
>TRBV18|TRBJ2-3|NA
CASSRSTSTDTQYF
>TRBV5-1|TRBJ2-7|NA
CASSSMSSYEQYF
>TRBV18|TRBJ1-3|NA
CASSPQNNGNTIYF
>TRBV7-9|TRBJ2-5|NA
CASSLAGLNF
>TRBV7-2|TRBJ2-3|NA
CASSLSRSTDTQYF
>TRBV29-1|TRBJ2-3|TRBD2
CSVEWAGGQDTQYF
>TRBV30|TRBJ2-1|NA
CAWTPASGAQFF
>TRBV28|TRBJ1-5|TRBD1
CASRPRGQGAIQPQHF
>TRBV4-3|TRBJ2-4|NA
CASSQEVGRNIQYF
>TRBV28|TRBJ2-7|TRBD1
CASLEGAGYEQYF
>TRBV7-7|TRBJ2-1|TRBD1
CASSPGQAPYNEQFF
>TRBV19|TRBJ1-6|NA
CASSISGRDSPLHF
>TRBV18|TRBJ2-7|NA
CASSPNLDGEQYF
>TRBV18|TRBJ1-1|TRBD1
CASSRDRDTEAFF
>TRBV6-5|TRBJ2-7|NA
CASSYWGKWGEQYF
>TRBV28|TRBJ1-4|NA
CASSPPPWGDEKLFF
>TRBV19|TRBJ2-1|NA
CASSRASEQFF
>TRBV6-5|TRBJ2-7|NA
CASSSGKLLSYEQYF
>TRBV11-2|TRBJ2-1|TRBD2
CASSFGAGGQYNEQFF
>TRBV5-1|TRBJ2-7|NA
CASSFLPRVNAYEQYF
>TRBV6-5|TRBJ1-1|NA
CASSYSGAMNTEAFF
>TRBV11-2|TRBJ2-7|TRBD1
CASSQDRDHEQYF
>TRBV7-6|TRBJ1-1|TRBD1
CASSGHRGGRAEAFF
>TRBV7-3|TRBJ1-2|NA
CASSFPGFYGYTF
>TRBV6-1|TRBJ1-2|NA
CASSDQPRGLSYGYTF
>TRBV4-3|TRBJ2-3|NA
CASSQDVGSTDTQYF
>TRBV9|TRBJ1-6|NA
CASSGDNSPLHF
>TRBV6-6|TRBJ2-1|TRBD2
CASSRPGGVFNEQFF